Each of the 22 T cell receptor beta chains below was sequenced from the same sample in a study of human T cells and chemical hapten exposure. TCRdb processed the RACE reads anew with MiXCR; each CDR3 protein has one entry. The table has 150,000 to 200,000 distinct CDR3 sequences, approximately 30% seen once. The time point: patch test 3, about 24 weeks after DPC sensitization. Specified treatment: therapeutic diphenylcyclopropenone sensitization with weekly scalp DPC. Material: whole blood, obtained in connection with sensitization to the hapten diphenylcyclopropenone (DPC). These receptors came from a woman aged 18-35 years with alopecia areata. Some clones in this sample may be carry-over from other donors' samples.

This chain uses TRBV27 with TRBJ2-1; no clear D. Trimming took off 4 bases at V and 7 bases at J, with 5 bases between the two ends. The length of the CDR3 is 11 residues. Germline CDR1 is MNHEY and CDR2 is SMNVEV (reference sequence). The CDR3: CASSYWNEQFF. The CDR3 bases are TGTGCCAGCAGTTATTGGAATGAGCAGTTCTTC.

The rearrangement joins TRBV20-1 to TRBJ1-6; D perhaps matches TRBD1 (5 bases). The CDR3 covers 14 residues. Germline V gene sequence: CDR1 DFQATT, CDR2 SNEGSKA (reference sequence). Trimming stripped 4 bases from V and 2 bases from J, with 9 bases between. The CDR3: CSATPGAYNSPLHF. Written as DNA, the CDR3 is TGCAGTGCTACCCCGGGGGCCTATAATTCACCCCTCCACTTT.

V is TRBV4-3 and J is TRBJ2-5; no reliable D call. CDR1 is LGHNA and CDR2 is YSLEER in the germline V gene. This CDR3 is 14 amino acids long. V was shortened by 0 bases and J by 5 bases, with 10 bases between the two germline ends. CDR3: CASSQDVASETQYF. CDR3 DNA sequence: TGCGCCAGCAGCCAAGATGTAGCTAGTGAGACCCAGTACTTC.

The chain joins TRBV11-1 to TRBJ2-1; the match to TRBD1 covers 7 bases. Germline V lookup: CDR1 SGHAT, CDR2 FQDESV (reference sequence). The CDR3 length is 15 residues. V shed 0 bases and J 5 bases; nucleotides not matched to a gene: 4. CDR3 sequence reads: CASSLAWDRHNEQFF. The CDR3 nucleotides read TGTGCCAGCAGCTTAGCCTGGGACAGACACAATGAGCAGTTCTTC.

This clonotype turned up a few times. The CDR3 sequence: CASRPGLAGGRIDTQYF. The CDR3 bases are TGTGCCAGCAGACCCGGACTAGCGGGGGGGAGAATAGATACGCAGTATTTT. The gene calls are TRBV7-2 and TRBJ2-3; TRBD2 matches at 15 bases. The trim removed 6 bases at V and 5 bases at J, leaving 9 bases unmatched. CDR1 and CDR2 (germline): SGHTA, FQGNSA. The CDR3 has 17 residues.

The chain is built from TRBV20-1 and TRBJ2-3, with D hard to call. Germline CDR1 reads DFQATT; CDR2 reads SNEGSKA (reference sequence). The CDR3 runs 14 residues. The ends were cut back, 3 bases at V and 4 bases at J, with 14 bases in the middle. The CDR3 protein is CSASLPEVADTQYF. CDR3 bases: TGCAGTGCTAGCCTGCCGGAAGTAGCAGATACGCAGTATTTT.

The chain has TRBV11-2 and TRBJ1-1; D not certain. The ends were cut back, 1 base at V and 6 bases at J, with 12 bases in the middle. Germline CDR1 is SGHAT and CDR2 is FQNNGV. The CDR3 sequence is 14 residues long. This CDR3 reads CASSLVGISPEAFF. The CDR3 DNA sequence: TGTGCCAGCAGCTTAGTCGGCATAAGCCCTGAAGCTTTCTTT.

This clonotype showed up just a few times. This chain links TRBV27 with TRBJ2-3; D possibly uses TRBD1 or TRBD2 (6 bases each). V lost 8 bases and J 2 bases, leaving 29 bases between the germline ends. The germline gives CDR1 MNHEY, CDR2 SMNVEV (reference sequence). The CDR3 length is 19 residues. The CDR3 loop is CASRHIWWGETGNTDTQYF. The CDR3 nucleotides read TGTGCCAGCCGCCACATTTGGTGGGGGGAGACAGGAAACACAGATACGCAGTATTTT.

This clonotype was seen more than once but under ten times. The rearrangement uses TRBV4-3 and TRBJ1-1; D is unclear. The CDR3 contains 13 residues. The V and J ends lost 3 bases and 5 bases respectively, with 10 bases between them. Germline V CDR1 and CDR2: LGHNA, YSLEER. The CDR3 loop reads CASSHTSGTEAFF. The CDR3 coding sequence is TGCGCCAGCAGCCACACAAGTGGGACTGAAGCTTTCTTT.

The chain carries TRBV4-2 and TRBJ1-1; the match to TRBD1 covers 7 bases. The CDR3 has 14 residues. V lost 1 base, J lost 2 bases, and 1 base stayed unmatched. The germline gives CDR1 LGHNA, CDR2 YNFKEQ. The CDR3 protein is CASSQGDSNTEAFF. CDR3 in DNA: TGTGCCAGCAGCCAAGGGGACAGTAACACTGAAGCTTTCTTT.

This clonotype was found many times. The chain combines TRBV29-1 with TRBJ2-3, with 9 bases lining up with TRBD2. In germline, CDR1 is SQVTM, CDR2 ANQGSEA. V shed 0 bases, J shed 4 bases, and the junction held 8 bases outside the gene matches. The CDR3 is 16 amino acids. The chain's CDR3 is CSVEEGGRALADTQYF. The CDR3 region has the DNA TGCAGCGTTGAAGAAGGCGGGAGGGCCCTCGCAGATACGCAGTATTTT.

The chain links TRBV20-1 to TRBJ2-1; 7 bases align to TRBD2. CDR3 length equals 14 residues. Germline V gene lookup returns CDR1 DFQATT and CDR2 SNEGSKA (reference sequence). V was pared by 0 bases and J by 7 bases, with 6 bases of the junction left unmatched. CDR3 in amino acids: CSARDAGARNEQFF. As DNA, the CDR3 is TGCAGTGCTAGAGATGCGGGAGCAAGGAATGAGCAGTTCTTC.

This clonotype was seen more than once but under ten times. The rearrangement uses TRBV11-2 and TRBJ1-4; maybe TRBD1 (6 bases). V was trimmed by 1 base and J by 7 bases, leaving 16 bases between them. This CDR3 spans 16 amino acids. The germline CDR1 and CDR2 sequences are SGHAT and FQNNGV. The chain's CDR3 is CASSLGRQAGGEKLFF. CDR3 nucleotides: TGTGCCAGCAGCTTAGGACGACAGGCGGGGGGTGAAAAACTGTTTTTT.

This clonotype was seen a few times. The chain joins TRBV7-2 to TRBJ1-1; the match to TRBD1 covers 7 bases. Unmatched junction bases numbered 4, after V lost 5 bases and J lost 7 bases. Germline V lookup: CDR1 SGHTA, CDR2 FQGNSA. This CDR3 has 12 amino acids. The CDR3, as DNA: TGTGCCAGCAGCCGCACAGGGGATGAAGCTTTCTTT. Its translation: CASSRTGDEAFF.

This sequence joins TRBV29-1 and TRBJ1-5, with TRBD1 identical over 7 bases. The CDR3 is 13 amino acids. Germline lookup yields CDR1 SQVTM and CDR2 ANQGSEA. V lost 7 bases, J lost 3 bases, and 6 bases stayed unmatched. Here the CDR3 reads CSAVTGVNQPQHF. As DNA, the CDR3 is TGCAGCGCCGTTACAGGGGTCAATCAGCCCCAGCATTTT.

The chain is built from TRBV6-2 or TRBV6-3 and TRBJ2-3, with 10 bases aligning to TRBD2. Germline CDR1 and CDR2: MNHEY and SVGEGT. The CDR3 is made up of 14 amino acids. J was trimmed by 4 bases and V by 6 bases; bases with no gene match: 4. The CDR3 DNA is TGTGCCAGCAGGCCTAGCGGGAGCCCAGATACGCAGTATTTT. Translating gives CASRPSGSPDTQYF.

This clonotype was picked up a small number of times. The rearrangement joins TRBV28 to TRBJ2-7, with 10 bases matching TRBD2. The germline V gene encodes CDR1 MDHEN and CDR2 SYDVKM. The CDR3 covers 15 residues. V shed 4 bases and J 5 bases; nucleotides not matched to a gene: 8. The CDR3 reads CASSYIAGGRNEQYF. CDR3 in DNA: TGTGCCAGCAGTTACATAGCGGGAGGTAGGAACGAGCAGTACTTC.

There are a few counts of this clonotype. The gene calls are TRBV2 and TRBJ1-1; TRBD1 is a possible D gene (5 bases). V dropped 8 bases and J dropped 5 bases, with 9 bases sitting between them. In germline, CDR1 is SNHLY, CDR2 FYNNEI. CDR3 length: 11 residues. In nucleotides, the CDR3 is TGTGCCAGCCCAGACAGAACTGAAGCTTTCTTT. This translates into CASPDRTEAFF.

The chain joins TRBV3-1 to TRBJ1-2, with D unclear. CDR1 and CDR2 from the germline V gene are LGHDT and YNNKEL (reference sequence). Trimming shortened V by 1 base and J by 4 bases, and 7 bases separated the two germline ends. This CDR3 has 13 residues. CDR3 residues: CASSQGLFYGYTF. As DNA, the CDR3 is TGTGCCAGCAGCCAAGGACTATTCTATGGCTACACCTTC.

This clonotype occurred a few times. The CDR3 here is CASSQYRVGDTQYF. CDR3 sequence (DNA): TGTGCCAGCAGTCAATACAGGGTTGGCGATACGCAGTATTTT. The chain carries TRBV6-6 and TRBJ2-3; D might be TRBD1 (6 bases). In germline, CDR1 is MNHNY, CDR2 SVGAGI (reference sequence). The CDR3 has 14 residues. With 5 bases removed from V and 6 bases from J, the gap between germline ends came to 15 bases.

This clonotype has more than one count but fewer than ten. The chain uses TRBV11-3 and TRBJ2-7; the D is unclear. Trimming stripped 2 bases from V and 6 bases from J, with 8 bases between. This CDR3 comprises 12 residues. CDR1 SGHNT and CDR2 YENEEA come from the germline V gene. The CDR3 here is CASSLNDGEQYF. The CDR3 coding sequence is TGTGCCAGCAGCTTAAATGACGGCGAGCAGTACTTC. Full variable domain (rest looked up from reference TRBV11-3 and TRBJ2-7): EAGVVQSPRYKIIEKKQPVAFWCNPISGHNTLYWYLQNLGQGPELLIRYENEEAVDDSQLPKDRFSAERLKGVDSTLKIQPAELGDSAVYLCASSLNDGEQYFGPGTRLTVT.

This clonotype was recorded a few times. V is TRBV6-5 and J is TRBJ1-4; D ambiguous. This CDR3 is 14 amino acids long. Germline V gene lookup returns CDR1 MNHEY and CDR2 SVGAGI. V gave up 4 bases and J gave up 0 bases, with 6 bases separating them. Here the CDR3 reads CASSLSSTNEKLFF. CDR3 in DNA: TGTGCCAGCAGTTTATCTTCAACTAATGAAAAACTGTTTTTT.